This is a list of T cell receptor beta chains from one sample in a study of blood T cell repertoires in COVID-19. TCRdb keeps only in-frame clones here, not all; method: immunoSEQ multiplex PCR. The sample records 25,000 to 35,000 clones, 85% to 90% being singletons. Sequencing was carried out using peripheral blood. All receptors come from a human donor in a cohort sampled during active COVID-19. The CDR3 runs from the conserved cysteine through the conserved F or W. The order of the fields is J gene, V gene, CDR3 protein.

TRBJ1-2 | TRBV7-9 | CASFRVGANYGYTF
TRBJ2-3 | TRBV5-1 | CASSSQRGASTDTQYF
TRBJ2-5 | TRBV18 | CASSSPQPRETQYF
TRBJ1-1 | TRBV7-2 | CASSLTPGTGLGLF
TRBJ2-5 | TRBV5-1 | CASSPGGGGETQYF
TRBJ2-7 | TRBV5-5 | CASNHEAGGEGEQYF
TRBJ1-1 | TRBV7-2 | CASSSSTGMNTEAFF
TRBJ2-7 | TRBV6-2/TRBV6-3 | CASSHGWDEQYF
TRBJ1-2 | TRBV4-2 | CASTRGQANGYTF
TRBJ1-4 | TRBV5-1 | CASSRGSEKLFF
TRBJ2-5 | TRBV18 | CASSPTGLETQYF
TRBJ2-5 | TRBV7-7 | CASSLSGLGLETQYF
TRBJ1-5 | TRBV19 | CASKYRLEKGRNQPQHF
TRBJ2-2 | TRBV5-1 | CASRPGLAGGVAGELFF
TRBJ2-2 | TRBV5-1 | CASSPVPGTGLAGELFF
TRBJ1-2 | TRBV30 | CAWSVGGANYGYTF
TRBJ1-2 | TRBV29-1 | CSVVGRAGLSYTF
TRBJ2-7 | TRBV13 | CASSLVRADEQYF
TRBJ1-1 | TRBV30 | CAWSVRVAAFF
TRBJ2-3 | TRBV6-2/TRBV6-3 | CASSRIPGGPTDTQYF
TRBJ2-5 | TRBV6-6 | CASSYPPSGGRETQYF
TRBJ2-7 | TRBV6-1 | CASSDRESAGYEQYF
TRBJ1-2 | TRBV4-2 | CASSQAGTESNGYTF
TRBJ1-4 | TRBV15 | CATSIGTGVLTNEKLFF
TRBJ2-5 | TRBV7-6 | CASSPRDGGETQYF
TRBJ1-4 | TRBV19 | CASSFRTPKEKLFF
TRBJ2-3 | TRBV19 | CASSNPRGLAGVSTDTQYF
TRBJ2-7 | TRBV7-9 | CASSSGLAGGPIHEQYF
TRBJ1-2 | TRBV4-1 | CASSSQGHYGYTF
TRBJ2-1 | TRBV2 | CASRGTALGRGEQFF
TRBJ1-1 | TRBV6-5 | CASRPGTGMNTEAFF
TRBJ2-4 | TRBV7-2 | CASSLARGGIAKNIQYF
TRBJ1-6 | TRBV19 | CASRGQDRYNSPLHF
TRBJ2-7 | TRBV5-1 | CASSTGQGAYYEQYF
TRBJ1-2 | TRBV20-1 | CSASTEGGGYGYTF
TRBJ1-5 | TRBV4-2 | CASSLSGNQPQHF
TRBJ1-1 | TRBV6-1 | CASRRGQGLTEAFF
TRBJ1-2 | TRBV7-8 | CASSFLRDSSYGYTF
TRBJ2-5 | TRBV12-3/TRBV12-4 | CASKRNQETQYF
TRBJ2-3 | TRBV12-5 | CASGLAGWDDRDYTQYF
TRBJ2-1 | TRBV7-3 | CASRSGGYYNEQFF
TRBJ2-3 | TRBV5-4 | CASSLRGLAGAYTQYF
TRBJ1-3 | TRBV5-4 | CASSVQGAGGNTIYF
TRBJ2-1 | TRBV27 | CASSPMLAGGPENEQFF
TRBJ2-6 | TRBV27 | CASSLWGGVGANVLTF
TRBJ2-7 | TRBV27 | CASSLLPGSEQYF
TRBJ1-3 | TRBV5-1 | CASSHPTANTIYF
TRBJ2-3 | TRBV5-8 | CASSPGRGRGTDTQYF
TRBJ2-6 | TRBV5-1 | CASSLEGAGANVLTF
TRBJ1-2 | TRBV30 | CAWSRQGSGYTF
TRBJ1-6 | TRBV5-8 | CASSFHSGGDGSPLHF
TRBJ1-1 | TRBV9 | CASSVAGGAFF
TRBJ2-1 | TRBV29-1 | CSGTGGAGEQFF
TRBJ1-2 | TRBV7-2 | CASSLYLGSSFYGYTF
TRBJ2-7 | TRBV4-3 | CASSQSSRGRHSYEQYF
TRBJ2-7 | TRBV5-1 | CASARLGEQYF
TRBJ1-3 | TRBV28 | CASSSGAGNTIYF
TRBJ2-2 | TRBV30 | CAWSDAQRGSTGELFF
TRBJ1-1 | TRBV9 | CASSPALRNTEAFF
TRBJ2-5 | TRBV4-1 | CASSQDQAQGTQYF